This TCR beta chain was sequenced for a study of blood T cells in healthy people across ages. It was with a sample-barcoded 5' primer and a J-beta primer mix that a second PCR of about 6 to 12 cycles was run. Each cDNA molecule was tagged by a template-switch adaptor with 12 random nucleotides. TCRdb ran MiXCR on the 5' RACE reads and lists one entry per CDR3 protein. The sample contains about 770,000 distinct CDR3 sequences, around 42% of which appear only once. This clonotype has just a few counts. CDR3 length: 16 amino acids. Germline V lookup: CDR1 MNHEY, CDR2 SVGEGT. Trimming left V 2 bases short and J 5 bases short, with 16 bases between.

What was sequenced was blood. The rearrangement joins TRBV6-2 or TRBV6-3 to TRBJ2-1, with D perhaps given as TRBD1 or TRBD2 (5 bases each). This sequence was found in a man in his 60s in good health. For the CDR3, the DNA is TGTGCCAGCAGTTACACGACCGGGACCAGGGACAATGAGCAGTTCTTC. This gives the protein CASSYTTGTRDNEQFF.